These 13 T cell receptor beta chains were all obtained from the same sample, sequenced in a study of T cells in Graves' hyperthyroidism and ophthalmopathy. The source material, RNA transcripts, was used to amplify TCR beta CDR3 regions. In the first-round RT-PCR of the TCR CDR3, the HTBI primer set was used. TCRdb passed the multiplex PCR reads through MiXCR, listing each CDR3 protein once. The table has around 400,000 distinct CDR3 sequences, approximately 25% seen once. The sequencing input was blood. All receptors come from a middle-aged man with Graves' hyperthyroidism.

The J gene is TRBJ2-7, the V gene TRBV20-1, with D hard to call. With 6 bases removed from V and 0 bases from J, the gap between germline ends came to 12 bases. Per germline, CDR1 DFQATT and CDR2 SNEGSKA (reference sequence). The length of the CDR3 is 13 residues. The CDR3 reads CSASLVSSYEQYF. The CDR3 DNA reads TGCAGTGCCTCCCTAGTTTCCTCCTACGAGCAGTACTTC.

CDR3 DNA sequence: TGTGCCAGCAGTTACTCGATTGAAATGGAAGCTTTCTTT. It is translated as CASSYSIEMEAFF. This chain links TRBV6-6 with TRBJ1-1; unclear D gene. Per germline, CDR1 MNHNY and CDR2 SVGAGI (reference sequence). The CDR3 runs to 13 residues. The V and J ends lost 0 bases and 8 bases respectively, with 10 bases between them.

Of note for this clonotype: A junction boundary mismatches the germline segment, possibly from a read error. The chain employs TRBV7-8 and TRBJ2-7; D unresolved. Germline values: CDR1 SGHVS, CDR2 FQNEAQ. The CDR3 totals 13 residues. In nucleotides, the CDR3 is TGCGCCAGCAGCCAAAGGCAGGCCCACGAGCAGTACTTC. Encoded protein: CASSQRQAHEQYF.

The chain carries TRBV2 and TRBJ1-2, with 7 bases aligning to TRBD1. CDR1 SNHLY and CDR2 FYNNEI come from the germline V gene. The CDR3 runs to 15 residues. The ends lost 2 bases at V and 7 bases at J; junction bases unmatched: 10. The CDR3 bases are TGTGCCAGCAGTGAAAGTTTGGAGGGGGCGGGTGGCTACACCTTC. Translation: CASSESLEGAGGYTF.

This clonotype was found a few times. In DNA, the CDR3 is TGTGCCAGCAGTTCTTGGGAGACCCAGTACTTC. The encoded protein is CASSSWETQYF. This chain uses TRBV12-3 or TRBV12-4 with TRBJ2-5; no reliable D call. This CDR3 comprises 11 residues. The V end was cut by 4 bases, the J end by 5 bases, with 5 bases between.

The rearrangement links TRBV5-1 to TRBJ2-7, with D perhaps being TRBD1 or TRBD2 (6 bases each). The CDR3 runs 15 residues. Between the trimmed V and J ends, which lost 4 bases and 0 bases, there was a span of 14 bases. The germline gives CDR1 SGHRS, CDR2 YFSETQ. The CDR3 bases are TGCGCCAGCAGCAGGGGGGCAGGGGCCTCCTACGAGCAGTACTTC. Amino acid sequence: CASSRGAGASYEQYF.

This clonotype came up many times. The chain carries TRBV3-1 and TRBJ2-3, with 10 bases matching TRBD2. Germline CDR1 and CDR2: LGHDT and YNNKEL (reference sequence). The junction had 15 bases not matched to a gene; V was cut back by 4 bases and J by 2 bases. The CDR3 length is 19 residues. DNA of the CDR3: TGTGCCAGCAGCCCGGGGTTGGTGGTTACTAGCGGGAACACAGATACGCAGTATTTT. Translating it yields CASSPGLVVTSGNTDTQYF.

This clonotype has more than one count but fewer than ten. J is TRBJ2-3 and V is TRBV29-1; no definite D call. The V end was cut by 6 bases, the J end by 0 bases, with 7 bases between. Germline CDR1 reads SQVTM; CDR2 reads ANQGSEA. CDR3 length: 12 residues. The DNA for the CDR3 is TGCAGCGTGAGACCTAGCACAGATACGCAGTATTTT. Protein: CSVRPSTDTQYF.

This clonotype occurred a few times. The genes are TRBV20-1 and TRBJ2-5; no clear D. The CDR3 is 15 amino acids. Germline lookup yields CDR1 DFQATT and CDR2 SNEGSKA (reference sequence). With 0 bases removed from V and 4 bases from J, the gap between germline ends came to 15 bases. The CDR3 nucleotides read TGCAGTGCTAGAGATTTGAAGGGAAATAGAGAGACCCAGTACTTC. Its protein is CSARDLKGNRETQYF.

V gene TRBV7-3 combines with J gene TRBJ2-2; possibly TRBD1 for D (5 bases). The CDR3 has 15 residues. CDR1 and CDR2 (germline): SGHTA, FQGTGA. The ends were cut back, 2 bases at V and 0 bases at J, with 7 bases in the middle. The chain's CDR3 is CASSLGHANTGELFF. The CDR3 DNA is TGTGCCAGCAGCTTAGGACACGCGAACACCGGGGAGCTGTTTTTT.

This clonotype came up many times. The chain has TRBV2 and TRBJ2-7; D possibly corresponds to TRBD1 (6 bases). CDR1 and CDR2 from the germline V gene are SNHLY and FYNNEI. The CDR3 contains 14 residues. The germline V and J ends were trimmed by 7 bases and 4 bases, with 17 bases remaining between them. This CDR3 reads CASTFQGQSYEQYF. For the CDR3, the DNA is TGTGCCAGCACTTTCCAGGGACAAAGTTACGAGCAGTACTTC.

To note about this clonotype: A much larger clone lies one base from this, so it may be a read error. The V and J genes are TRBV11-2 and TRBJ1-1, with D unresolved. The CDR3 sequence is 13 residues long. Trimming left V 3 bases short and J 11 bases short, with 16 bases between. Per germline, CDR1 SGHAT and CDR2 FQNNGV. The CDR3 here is CASSFGNQHGAFF. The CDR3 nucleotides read TGTGCCAGCAGCTTTGGGAACCAGCATGGGGCTTTCTTT.

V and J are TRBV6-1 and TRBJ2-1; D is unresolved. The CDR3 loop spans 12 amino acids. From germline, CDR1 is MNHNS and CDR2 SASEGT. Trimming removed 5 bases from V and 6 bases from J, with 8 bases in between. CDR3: CASSSHLNEQFF. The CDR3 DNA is TGTGCCAGCAGTTCGCATCTCAATGAGCAGTTCTTC.